This is a list of T cell receptor beta chains from one sample in a study of CD8 T cells in ankylosing spondylitis. Via MiXCR, TCRdb re-called the 5' RACE reads, giving one row per CDR3 protein. This sample has around 320,000 distinct CDR3 sequences, with less than 25% found just once. Sequenced sample: blood, either unsorted or a sorted T cell fraction (not recorded which). The receptors were sampled from a female donor with ankylosing spondylitis or in good health (not recorded which). Each CDR3 is given with its conserved first and last residue. The order of the fields is D gene, J gene, V gene, clone size, CDR3 DNA, CDR3 protein. A D gene is named only where the DNA matches it firmly. Size tells how often a clone was seen (once, few, many) or the class of an expanded clone, and some rows leave it out.

d_gene: -; j_gene: TRBJ1-5; v_gene: TRBV2; abundance: -; CDR3nt: TGTGCCAGCAGCACTAGGGACGGTAGCAATCAGCCCCAGCATTTT; CDR3aa: CASSTRDGSNQPQHF
d_gene: TRBD2; j_gene: TRBJ2-7; v_gene: TRBV28; abundance: -; CDR3nt: TGTGCCAGCAGCTCCGGGACTAGAGGATACGAGCAGTACTTC; CDR3aa: CASSSGTRGYEQYF
d_gene: -; j_gene: TRBJ1-6; v_gene: TRBV4-3; abundance: few; CDR3nt: TGCGCCAGCAGCCAAGGGGGTATTTATTCACCCCTCCACTTT; CDR3aa: CASSQGGIYSPLHF
d_gene: -; j_gene: TRBJ2-7; v_gene: TRBV20-1; abundance: few; CDR3nt: TGCAGTGCTAACGGGGCGGCCTACGAGCAGTACTTC; CDR3aa: CSANGAAYEQYF
d_gene: -; j_gene: TRBJ2-1; v_gene: TRBV11-2; abundance: -; CDR3nt: TGTGCCAGCAGCTTTTGGGGTGATGAGCAGTTCTTC; CDR3aa: CASSFWGDEQFF
d_gene: -; j_gene: TRBJ2-5; v_gene: TRBV5-6; abundance: once; CDR3nt: TGTGCCAGCAGCTACTTTCAAGAGACCCAGTACTTC; CDR3aa: CASSYFQETQYF
d_gene: -; j_gene: TRBJ2-7; v_gene: TRBV4-1; abundance: many; CDR3nt: TGCGCCAGCAGCCAAGATGGTCAGTCCTTCCCCATAGAGCAGTACTTC; CDR3aa: CASSQDGQSFPIEQYF
d_gene: TRBD2; j_gene: TRBJ2-3; v_gene: TRBV6-2/TRBV6-3; abundance: few; CDR3nt: TGTGCCAGCAGTCCCTATAGGACTAGCGGGAGGCGAAGCACAGATACGCAGTATTTT; CDR3aa: CASSPYRTSGRRSTDTQYF
d_gene: -; j_gene: TRBJ2-3; v_gene: TRBV12-3/TRBV12-4; abundance: -; CDR3nt: TGTGCCAGCAGTTTAAAGCCCAAGGAATATGGCACAGATACGCAGTATTTT; CDR3aa: CASSLKPKEYGTDTQYF
d_gene: TRBD2; j_gene: TRBJ2-1; v_gene: TRBV5-5; abundance: -; CDR3nt: TGTGCCATCAGCCCCTGGACTAGCGGTTACAATGAGCAGTTCTTC; CDR3aa: CAISPWTSGYNEQFF
d_gene: -; j_gene: TRBJ1-3; v_gene: TRBV4-1; abundance: -; CDR3nt: TGCGCCAGCAGCCCGATCCCTCAGGGCACCATATATTTT; CDR3aa: CASSPIPQGTIYF
d_gene: -; j_gene: TRBJ2-1; v_gene: TRBV9; abundance: many; CDR3nt: TGTGCCAGCAGCGTAGGTCCTAGCCGTTCAGGGGAGCAGTTCTTC; CDR3aa: CASSVGPSRSGEQFF
d_gene: TRBD1; j_gene: TRBJ2-1; v_gene: TRBV2; abundance: -; CDR3nt: TGTGCCAGCAGCCGAGGACAGGGGACCTACAATGAGCAGTTCTTC; CDR3aa: CASSRGQGTYNEQFF
d_gene: -; j_gene: TRBJ1-4; v_gene: TRBV4-2; abundance: few; CDR3nt: TGTGCCAGCAGCCAAGGAGGCCCTAGTGTAAAACTGTTTTTT; CDR3aa: CASSQGGPSVKLFF
d_gene: -; j_gene: TRBJ1-1; v_gene: TRBV10-1; abundance: -; CDR3nt: TGCGCCAGCAGCCAAATAAGGGACGAACGGGGTGAAGCTTTCTTT; CDR3aa: CASSQIRDERGEAFF
d_gene: -; j_gene: TRBJ1-3; v_gene: TRBV20-1; abundance: -; CDR3nt: TGCAGTGCTAGCCGGGACTTCTCTGGAAACACCATATATTTT; CDR3aa: CSASRDFSGNTIYF
d_gene: TRBD1; j_gene: TRBJ2-7; v_gene: TRBV20-1; abundance: many; CDR3nt: TGCAGTGCTAGAAAGACAGGGAGCGAGCAGTACTTC; CDR3aa: CSARKTGSEQYF
d_gene: TRBD2; j_gene: TRBJ2-3; v_gene: TRBV7-6; abundance: few; CDR3nt: TGTGCCAGCAGCTTGACTAGCGAAAGCACAGATACGCAGTATTTT; CDR3aa: CASSLTSESTDTQYF
d_gene: -; j_gene: TRBJ2-3; v_gene: TRBV7-2; abundance: -; CDR3nt: TGTGCCAGCAGCCCAAGTCCCGGAGATACGCAGTATTTT; CDR3aa: CASSPSPGDTQYF
d_gene: -; j_gene: TRBJ1-5; v_gene: TRBV6-2/TRBV6-3; abundance: -; CDR3nt: TGTGCCAGCAGTTACTCACAAACTGGGCTGCCCCAGCATTTT; CDR3aa: CASSYSQTGLPQHF
d_gene: -; j_gene: TRBJ1-3; v_gene: TRBV2; abundance: -; CDR3nt: TGTGCCAGCAGTGAAGCGCGCCCGCCAGGCAACACCATATATTTT; CDR3aa: CASSEARPPGNTIYF
d_gene: -; j_gene: TRBJ1-3; v_gene: TRBV15; abundance: many; CDR3nt: TGTGCCACCAGCAGGGGATCGGGGGGAAACACCATATATTTT; CDR3aa: CATSRGSGGNTIYF
d_gene: -; j_gene: TRBJ1-5; v_gene: TRBV6-2/TRBV6-3; abundance: many; CDR3nt: TGTGCCAGCAGTTTCCCAGGGGTCGGGGATCAGCCCCAGCATTTT; CDR3aa: CASSFPGVGDQPQHF
d_gene: -; j_gene: TRBJ2-2; v_gene: TRBV29-1; abundance: few; CDR3nt: TGCAGCGCCCACAACCCCGGTGGGAACACCGGGGAGCTGTTTTTT; CDR3aa: CSAHNPGGNTGELFF
d_gene: -; j_gene: TRBJ2-5; v_gene: TRBV20-1; abundance: -; CDR3nt: TGCAGTGCTAGAGGATTCCACGGGAGAGGACAAGAGACCCAGTACTTC; CDR3aa: CSARGFHGRGQETQYF
d_gene: -; j_gene: TRBJ2-3; v_gene: TRBV23-1; abundance: few; CDR3nt: TGCGCCAGCAGTCAATATAAAGCGGGCGCAGATACGCAGTATTTT; CDR3aa: CASSQYKAGADTQYF
d_gene: -; j_gene: TRBJ2-6; v_gene: TRBV29-1; abundance: -; CDR3nt: TGCAGCGTTGAAGAAGTGGCTCAAGGGGCCAACGTCCTGACTTTC; CDR3aa: CSVEEVAQGANVLTF
d_gene: TRBD1; j_gene: TRBJ1-2; v_gene: TRBV29-1; abundance: large; CDR3nt: TGCAGCGCTGGACAGGGAAAAAACTATGGCTACACCTTC; CDR3aa: CSAGQGKNYGYTF
d_gene: TRBD1; j_gene: TRBJ1-6; v_gene: TRBV5-1; abundance: few; CDR3nt: TGCGCCAGCAGACAGGGGTATAATTCACCCCTCCACTTT; CDR3aa: CASRQGYNSPLHF
d_gene: -; j_gene: TRBJ2-1; v_gene: TRBV20-1; abundance: many; CDR3nt: TGCAGTGCTAGATTCACCTCCAGCTACAATGAGCAGTTCTTC; CDR3aa: CSARFTSSYNEQFF
d_gene: -; j_gene: TRBJ2-3; v_gene: TRBV3-1; abundance: -; CDR3nt: TGTGCCAGCATCTTCTTCATACCCTACACAGATACGCAGTATTTT; CDR3aa: CASIFFIPYTDTQYF
d_gene: TRBD1; j_gene: TRBJ2-1; v_gene: TRBV29-1; abundance: many; CDR3nt: TGCAGCGTGGGGGGCCGGACAGGGGTCGATGAGCAGTTCTTC; CDR3aa: CSVGGRTGVDEQFF
d_gene: TRBD2; j_gene: TRBJ2-5; v_gene: TRBV9; abundance: -; CDR3nt: TGTGCCAGCAGCCCCGGGACTAGCGGGACGAAGAGGGAGACCCAGTACTTC; CDR3aa: CASSPGTSGTKRETQYF
d_gene: -; j_gene: TRBJ2-2; v_gene: TRBV5-6; abundance: few; CDR3nt: TGTGCCAGCAGCCCCCTAGGGCGGGGCGGGGATAACACCGGGGAGCTGTTTTTT; CDR3aa: CASSPLGRGGDNTGELFF
d_gene: TRBD2; j_gene: TRBJ2-1; v_gene: TRBV6-5; abundance: many; CDR3nt: TGTGCCAGCAGTTACTCAGGCGGGAGGGCCTACAATGAGCAGTTCTTC; CDR3aa: CASSYSGGRAYNEQFF
d_gene: TRBD2; j_gene: TRBJ2-7; v_gene: TRBV6-2/TRBV6-3; abundance: -; CDR3nt: TGTGCCAGCACCCTACATGCTCCTAGCGGGGCCTCCTACGAGCAGTACTTC; CDR3aa: CASTLHAPSGASYEQYF
d_gene: TRBD1; j_gene: TRBJ1-3; v_gene: TRBV28; abundance: once; CDR3nt: TGTGCCAGCAGTTCGGGACAGCTACACTCTGGAAACACCATATATTTT; CDR3aa: CASSSGQLHSGNTIYF
d_gene: -; j_gene: TRBJ2-7; v_gene: TRBV12-3/TRBV12-4; abundance: -; CDR3nt: TGTGCCAGCCGAACTGGGAATATGTACGAGCAGTACTTC; CDR3aa: CASRTGNMYEQYF
d_gene: TRBD2; j_gene: TRBJ2-5; v_gene: TRBV20-1; abundance: few; CDR3nt: TGCAGTGCTAGAGATACCCTAGCGGTCCAAGAGACCCAGTACTTC; CDR3aa: CSARDTLAVQETQYF
d_gene: TRBD1; j_gene: TRBJ1-1; v_gene: TRBV7-8; abundance: -; CDR3nt: TGTGCCAGCAGCGTTACCGGGACAGGGTCTGGCACTGAAGCTTTCTTT; CDR3aa: CASSVTGTGSGTEAFF
d_gene: -; j_gene: TRBJ2-5; v_gene: TRBV29-1; abundance: -; CDR3nt: TGCAGCGTTACAAGAGGAGAGACCCAGTACTTC; CDR3aa: CSVTRGETQYF
d_gene: TRBD2; j_gene: TRBJ2-1; v_gene: TRBV5-1; abundance: -; CDR3nt: TGCGCCAGCAGGGTCCCGACTAGCACCAAGACTAGCAATGAGCAGTTCTTC; CDR3aa: CASRVPTSTKTSNEQFF
d_gene: -; j_gene: TRBJ2-2; v_gene: TRBV5-6; abundance: -; CDR3nt: TGTGCCAGCAGCAGGACAGCCTCTTCCACCGGGGAGCTGTTTTTT; CDR3aa: CASSRTASSTGELFF
d_gene: -; j_gene: TRBJ1-1; v_gene: TRBV9; abundance: many; CDR3nt: TGTGCCAGCAGCTTCTCAACGATGAACACTGAAGCTTTCTTT; CDR3aa: CASSFSTMNTEAFF
d_gene: TRBD2; j_gene: TRBJ2-1; v_gene: TRBV6-2/TRBV6-3; abundance: -; CDR3nt: TGTGCCAGCACCAAAATAGGGACTAGCGCCTACAATGAGCAGTTCTTC; CDR3aa: CASTKIGTSAYNEQFF
d_gene: TRBD1; j_gene: TRBJ1-2; v_gene: TRBV28; abundance: -; CDR3nt: TGTGCCAGCAGCGACCCCACCGGGACAGGGGGCAAGTATGGCTACACCTTC; CDR3aa: CASSDPTGTGGKYGYTF
d_gene: TRBD2; j_gene: TRBJ2-1; v_gene: TRBV20-1; abundance: many; CDR3nt: TGCAGTGCATTTATCCTAGCGGCTAGCTCCTACAATGAGCAGTTCTTC; CDR3aa: CSAFILAASSYNEQFF
d_gene: TRBD2; j_gene: TRBJ2-3; v_gene: TRBV20-1; abundance: -; CDR3nt: TGCAGTGCTAGGGATAGCGGGAGCACAGATACGCAGTATTTT; CDR3aa: CSARDSGSTDTQYF
d_gene: TRBD1; j_gene: TRBJ1-2; v_gene: TRBV6-7; abundance: -; CDR3nt: TGTGCCAGCAGTAGACCGGACAGGAGCCTCTACTATGGCTACACCTTC; CDR3aa: CASSRPDRSLYYGYTF
d_gene: TRBD2; j_gene: TRBJ2-2; v_gene: TRBV12-3/TRBV12-4; abundance: many; CDR3nt: TGTGCCAGCAGACCTAGCGGGAACACCGGGGAGCTGTTTTTT; CDR3aa: CASRPSGNTGELFF
d_gene: -; j_gene: TRBJ2-5; v_gene: TRBV7-2; abundance: -; CDR3nt: TGTGCCAGCAGCTCGGGACTCCTTGTGGAGACCCAGTACTTC; CDR3aa: CASSSGLLVETQYF
d_gene: -; j_gene: TRBJ1-2; v_gene: TRBV20-1; abundance: -; CDR3nt: TGCAGTGCTAGAGATCATTTAGGGACTAACTATGGCTACACCTTC; CDR3aa: CSARDHLGTNYGYTF
d_gene: TRBD2; j_gene: TRBJ2-3; v_gene: TRBV6-2/TRBV6-3; abundance: -; CDR3nt: TGTGCCAGCAGCCCTACTAGCGGGAGGGCCCGGGAAGATACGCAGTATTTT; CDR3aa: CASSPTSGRAREDTQYF
d_gene: TRBD2; j_gene: TRBJ2-7; v_gene: TRBV2; abundance: -; CDR3nt: TGTGCCAGTAGTAGAAGCGGGAGTTGGTACGAGCAGTACTTC; CDR3aa: CASSRSGSWYEQYF
d_gene: TRBD1; j_gene: TRBJ2-4; v_gene: TRBV20-1; abundance: few; CDR3nt: TGCAGTGCTCGACAGGGAGTAGAAGACATTCAGTACTTC; CDR3aa: CSARQGVEDIQYF
d_gene: TRBD2; j_gene: TRBJ2-3; v_gene: TRBV20-1; abundance: -; CDR3nt: TGCAGTGCTAGTAGGCGACTAGCGGCCCAAGGGACAGATACGCAGTATTTT; CDR3aa: CSASRRLAAQGTDTQYF
d_gene: -; j_gene: TRBJ1-1; v_gene: TRBV6-2/TRBV6-3; abundance: -; CDR3nt: TGTGCCAGCACATCGGTGAACACTGAAGCTTTCTTT; CDR3aa: CASTSVNTEAFF